This T cell receptor beta chain was identified during a study of cytomegalovirus exposure and HLA in healthy donors. Germline CDR1 is SNHLY and CDR2 is FYNNEI. The CDR3 contains 15 residues. The V segment lost 6 bases and the J segment 2 bases; nucleotides outside the gene matches: 4. PCR used 60 Vbeta primers and 13 Jbeta primers. Some clones are missing from TCRdb's copy, which holds only in-frame ones; the method was immunoSEQ multiplex PCR. The sample has over 150,000 clones, approximately 79% seen once; the top ten hold 4.3%. The sequence came from a middle-aged man in good health and CMV-seronegative. Material: PBMCs. The genes are TRBV2 and TRBJ2-3; TRBD2 matches 11 bases. In DNA, the CDR3 is TGTGCCAGCAGGGGGACTAGCGGAATCACAGATACGCAGTATTTT. It is translated as CASRGTSGITDTQYF.